The 32 T cell receptor beta chains presented below share a single source sample, sequenced in a study of cytomegalovirus exposure and HLA in healthy donors. The PCR made use of 60 Vbeta and 13 Jbeta primers. Measured with immunoSEQ multiplex PCR; TCRdb has only the in-frame clones, and not every one. This table has roughly 63,000 clones, roughly 80% appearing once. Sequencing was carried out using PBMCs. All receptors come from a woman between 40 and 55 years old in good health and CMV-seropositive.

This clone has just a few counts. This rearrangement joins TRBV27 to TRBJ2-3, with a possible D match to TRBD1 (6 bases). CDR3 length equals 16 residues. V lost 4 bases and J lost 2, with 16 bases in between. CDR1 and CDR2 from the germline V gene are MNHEY and SMNVEV (reference sequence). CDR3: CASSYLGTPNTDTQYF. Here the CDR3 DNA reads TGTGCCAGCAGTTACCTTGGGACACCCAACACAGATACGCAGTATTTT.

The chain uses TRBV2 and TRBJ1-2; a weak D match, TRBD1 (6 bases). The CDR3 is 11 amino acids. The V gene lost 8 bases and the J gene lost 8 bases, with 12 bases spanning the gap. Germline V gene data show CDR1 as SNHLY and CDR2 as FYNNEI. The CDR3 region has the DNA TGTGCCAGCGTAGGGGGTTGGGGCTACACCTTC. Its translation: CASVGGWGYTF.

V usage is TRBV29-1 and J usage is TRBJ1-1; 9 nucleotides align to TRBD1. V shed 6 bases and J 1 base; nucleotides not matched to a gene: 6. Germline CDR1 and CDR2: SQVTM and ANQGSEA. The CDR3 runs to 14 residues. CDR3 nucleotide sequence: TGCAGCGTCGATACAGGGGGCTCGAACACTGAAGCTTTCTTT. As protein: CSVDTGGSNTEAFF. Supplemented by reference TRBV29-1 and TRBJ1-1, the full variable domain reads SAVISQKPSRDICQRGTSLTIQCQVDSQVTMMFWYRQQPGQSLTLIATANQGSEATYESGFVIDKFPISRPNLTFSTLTVSNMSPEDSSIYLCSVDTGGSNTEAFFGQGTRLTVV.

This clone was counted once. The chain links TRBV5-6 to TRBJ2-3; 8 bases align to TRBD2. This CDR3 is built from 17 residues. V shed 0 bases and J 2 bases; nucleotides not matched to a gene: 8. From germline, CDR1 is SGHDT and CDR2 YYEEEE. CDR3 DNA: TGTGCCAGCAGCTTGGGCGGGAGGCGAACACACACAGATACGCAGTATTTT. Its translation is CASSLGGRRTHTDTQYF.

V and J are TRBV6-5 and TRBJ1-1, with 9 positions matching TRBD1. This CDR3 has 13 amino acids. Germline CDR1 and CDR2: MNHEY and SVGAGI. Germline trimming cut 10 bases from V and 6 bases from J; bases unmatched to any gene: 9. The CDR3 protein is CATGQGRIAEAFF. The DNA of the CDR3 is TGTGCCACGGGACAGGGTAGGATCGCTGAAGCTTTCTTT.

The V and J genes are TRBV4-2 and TRBJ2-1, with 8 bases that match TRBD2. Germline values: CDR1 LGHNA, CDR2 YNFKEQ. This CDR3 has 17 residues. After removal of 1 base from V and 9 bases from J, the junction contained 14 bases not matched to a gene. The CDR3 sequence: CASSQGGSGGRRGEQFF. The CDR3 DNA follows: TGTGCCAGCAGCCAAGGCGGGAGCGGGGGCCGACGGGGTGAGCAGTTCTTC.

The chain recombines TRBV11-2 with TRBJ2-3; D gene ambiguous. The CDR3 extends over 14 amino acids. V shed 1 base and J shed 4 bases, with 9 bases lying between them. Germline assignment: CDR1 SGHAT and CDR2 FQNNGV. This CDR3 reads CASSLVLGADTQYF. The CDR3 region has the DNA TGTGCCAGCAGCTTAGTTCTGGGCGCAGATACGCAGTATTTT. The complete variable domain, with remaining parts taken from reference TRBV11-2 and TRBJ2-3, reads EAGVAQSPRYKIIEKRQSVAFWCNPISGHATLYWYQQILGQGPKLLIQFQNNGVVDDSQLPKDRFSAERLKGVDSTLKIQPAKLEDSAVYLCASSLVLGADTQYFGPGTRLTVL.

The chain uses TRBV5-1 and TRBJ1-3, with unresolved D. V was trimmed by 0 bases and J by 8 bases, leaving 6 bases between them. CDR1 and CDR2 (germline): SGHRS, YFSETQ. The CDR3 runs 12 residues. The DNA for the CDR3 is TGCGCCAGCAGCTTGGACGCGGACACCATATATTTT. Its translation: CASSLDADTIYF.

This clone has only one observation. A junction end diverges from the germline sequence, so it may reflect a read error. The rearrangement joins TRBV7-9 to TRBJ1-1, with no clear D. This CDR3 spans 12 amino acids. Germline V lookup: CDR1 SEHNR, CDR2 FQNEAQ (reference sequence). CDR3 in amino acids: CSSSNRNTEAFF. The CDR3 nucleotides read TGTTCCAGCAGCAACAGGAACACTGAAGCTTTCTTT.

The genes are TRBV4-1 and TRBJ1-6; TRBD1 matches 8 bases. The CDR3 runs to 14 residues. Germline values: CDR1 MGHRA, CDR2 YSYEKL. Trimming cost V 3 bases and J 9 bases; bases outside gene matches: 4. CDR3 bases: TGCGCCAGCAGCCAGGACAGGGAAGGTTCACCCCTCCACTTT. Translating it yields CASSQDREGSPLHF.

The V gene is TRBV10-2, the J gene TRBJ2-7; D gene uncertain. Trimming removed 5 bases from V and 1 base from J, with 3 bases in between. Germline loops: CDR1 WSHSY, CDR2 SAAADI. The CDR3 runs 11 residues. The DNA for the CDR3 is TGCGCCAGCAGTACTTCCTACGAGCAGTACTTC. Amino acids: CASSTSYEQYF.

The chain couples TRBV6-1 to TRBJ1-5; 9 nucleotides agree with TRBD1. The CDR3 is 14 amino acids. CDR1 and CDR2 from the germline V gene are MNHNS and SASEGT. The V segment lost 0 bases and the J segment 7 bases; nucleotides outside the gene matches: 1. The CDR3 DNA is TGTGCCAGCAGTGAAGCGGGACAGGGACAGCCCCAGCATTTT. Its protein is CASSEAGQGQPQHF.

V and J are TRBV6-5 and TRBJ1-2, with TRBD1 matching over 9 bases. There are 15 residues in the CDR3. J gave up 4 bases and V 5 bases, and 8 bases lay outside the gene matches. Looked up from germline, CDR1 is MNHEY and CDR2 is SVGAGI. The CDR3 loop reads CASSLRDREGYGYTF. DNA of the CDR3: TGTGCCAGCAGTCTCCGGGACAGGGAGGGCTATGGCTACACCTTC.

The chain uses TRBV6-5 and TRBJ1-2, with D hard to call. This CDR3 is 11 amino acids long. Germline loops: CDR1 MNHEY, CDR2 SVGAGI. Trimming removed 5 bases at V and 7 bases at J, with 8 bases between. The CDR3 protein is CASSERVGYTF. The DNA of the CDR3 is TGTGCCAGCAGTGAACGGGTTGGCTACACCTTC.

This chain joins TRBV2 and TRBJ1-5; D is unclear. The CDR3 loop spans 13 amino acids. V lost 5 bases and J lost 0, with 5 bases in between. CDR1 SNHLY and CDR2 FYNNEI come from the germline V gene. DNA of the CDR3: TGTGCCAGCAGTTCAGGTAGCAATCAGCCCCAGCATTTT. Translating gives CASSSGSNQPQHF.

This chain connects TRBV5-6 to TRBJ2-3; D is perhaps TRBD2 (5 bases). This CDR3 has 18 amino acids. V was shortened by 0 bases and J by 1 base, with 18 bases between the two germline ends. Germline values: CDR1 SGHDT, CDR2 YYEEEE. The CDR3 nucleotides read TGTGCCAGCAGCTTGGCCGGGGATTCCCCCTTGTGCACAGATACGCAGTATTTT. It yields the protein CASSLAGDSPLCTDTQYF.

The rearrangement uses TRBV5-3 and TRBJ1-1, with 8 positions matching TRBD1. TRBV5-3 is filed as an ORF, its function uncertain. The CDR3 sequence is 13 residues long. Losses at the gene ends were 9 bases for V and 1 base for J; bases not matched to a gene: 5. The DNA of the CDR3 is TGTGCCACTAGGACAGGGCAGAACACTGAAGCTTTCTTT. It encodes CATRTGQNTEAFF.

This clone has just a few counts. The chain employs TRBV30 and TRBJ1-5; a possible D gene is TRBD1 (5 bases). CDR3 length equals 17 residues. V lost 0 bases, J lost 2 bases, and 17 bases lay in between. Germline CDR1 and CDR2: GTSNPN and SVGIG (reference sequence). For the CDR3, the DNA is TGTGCCTGGAGTGTAAGGGCAGGGTTTGGACGCAATCAGCCCCAGCATTTT. Protein: CAWSVRAGFGRNQPQHF. The full variable domain, with the rest looked up from reference TRBV30 and TRBJ1-5, is SQTIHQWPATLVQPVGSPLSLECTVEGTSNPNLYWYRQAAGRGLQLLFYSVGIGQISSEVPQNLSASRPQDRQFILSSKKLLLSDSGFYLCAWSVRAGFGRNQPQHFGDGTRLSIL.

V gene TRBV25-1 combines with J gene TRBJ1-2; D may be TRBD1 (5 bases). The CDR3 spans 14 residues. V was clipped by 0 bases and J by 2 bases, with 7 bases between them. Germline V gene data show CDR1 as MGHDK and CDR2 as SYGVNS. CDR3 region: CASSEYDSNYGYTF. The CDR3 nucleotides are TGTGCCAGCAGTGAATATGACAGCAACTATGGCTACACCTTC.

The chain uses TRBV19 and TRBJ2-7; weak D call: TRBD1 (6 bases). Looked up from germline, CDR1 is LNHDA and CDR2 is SQIVND (reference sequence). Trimming stripped 3 bases from V and 0 bases from J, with 12 bases between. The CDR3 runs to 15 residues. The CDR3 coding sequence is TGTGCCAGTAGTATCGGTAGGACAGACTCCTACGAGCAGTACTTC. Its protein product is CASSIGRTDSYEQYF.

CDR3: CASSPNRGRGNTEAFF. Written as DNA, the CDR3 is TGTGCCAGCAGTCCAAACAGGGGTCGGGGGAACACTGAAGCTTTCTTT. The chain combines TRBV27 with TRBJ1-1; 7 positions match TRBD1. This CDR3 region has 16 residues. V lost 5 bases and J lost 1; bases outside the gene matches: 10. CDR1 and CDR2 from the germline V gene are MNHEY and SMNVEV (reference sequence).

The chain links TRBV6-5 to TRBJ2-7; 7 positions match TRBD1. Germline-derived CDR1 and CDR2 are MNHEY and SVGAGI. CDR3 length: 13 amino acids. V lost 7 bases and J lost 3; bases outside the gene matches: 6. CDR3 residues: CASTSGGLYEQYF. The DNA for the CDR3 is TGTGCCAGCACCTCAGGGGGTCTCTACGAGCAGTACTTC.

This clone was seen a handful of times. The chain recombines TRBV4-2 with TRBJ1-6; D is undetermined. V lost 0 bases, J lost 8 bases, and 11 bases lay in between. CDR1 LGHNA and CDR2 YNFKEQ come from the germline V gene. The CDR3 is 15 amino acids. CDR3 bases: TGTGCCAGCAGCCAAGACGATGCCACGGATTCACCCCTCCACTTT. This codes for CASSQDDATDSPLHF.

The J gene is TRBJ1-1, the V gene TRBV27, with 8 bases fitting TRBD1. The V gene end was trimmed by 8 bases and the J gene end by 4 bases; junction bases not matched to a gene: 3. Germline CDR1 reads MNHEY; CDR2 reads SMNVEV (reference sequence). CDR3 length: 12 amino acids. CDR3 sequence: CASFTGGTEAFF. Written as DNA, the CDR3 is TGTGCCAGCTTTACAGGGGGCACTGAAGCTTTCTTT.

The CDR3: CASSQEEGGGTYEQYF. CDR3 nucleotide sequence: TGTGCCAGCAGCCAAGAAGAGGGGGGGGGAACCTACGAGCAGTACTTC. The chain uses TRBV4-2 and TRBJ2-7; D perhaps matches TRBD2 (7 bases). V shed 0 bases and J shed 2 bases, with 14 bases lying between them. Germline V gives CDR1 LGHNA, CDR2 YNFKEQ. This CDR3 region has 16 residues.

The chain links TRBV11-2 to TRBJ1-1; TRBD1 matches 7 bases. The CDR3 totals 12 residues. The V segment lost 2 bases and the J segment 11 bases; nucleotides outside the gene matches: 5. Per the germline V gene, CDR1 is SGHAT and CDR2 is FQNNGV. The CDR3 coding sequence is TGTGCCAGCAGCTTACCAGGGGGAACGGCTTTCTTT. Translating gives CASSLPGGTAFF. The variable domain in full, with the rest retrieved from reference TRBV11-2 and TRBJ1-1, is EAGVAQSPRYKIIEKRQSVAFWCNPISGHATLYWYQQILGQGPKLLIQFQNNGVVDDSQLPKDRFSAERLKGVDSTLKIQPAKLEDSAVYLCASSLPGGTAFFGQGTRLTVV.

This clone has only a few counts. The CDR3 nucleotides read TGTGCCAGCAGTGCTGGGGGCGCTTGGGAGGGCTACACCTTC. Its translation: CASSAGGAWEGYTF. The rearrangement joins TRBV25-1 to TRBJ1-2; possible D gene TRBD1, 6 bases. V lost 4 bases to trimming and J lost 8 bases, with 17 bases between them. Germline loops: CDR1 MGHDK, CDR2 SYGVNS. CDR3 length equals 14 residues.

The chain links TRBV18 to TRBJ1-2, with a weak D call TRBD1 (5 bases). CDR1 KGHSH and CDR2 LQKENI come from the germline V gene. V lost 6 bases and J 6 bases, leaving 14 bases between the germline ends. The length of the CDR3 is 13 residues. The CDR3 here is CASSPVRGDGYTF. The CDR3 nucleotides read TGTGCCAGCTCCCCCGTCCGGGGGGATGGCTACACCTTC.

The chain links TRBV5-1 to TRBJ1-3; maybe TRBD1 (6 bases). The CDR3 loop spans 15 amino acids. CDR1 is SGHRS and CDR2 is YFSETQ in the germline V gene. Deletions cut 4 bases from V and 0 bases from J, with 11 bases between. CDR3 sequence: CASSLGTPSGNTIYF. DNA for the CDR3: TGCGCCAGCAGCCTTGGGACACCCTCTGGAAACACCATATATTTT.

The chain uses TRBV5-1 and TRBJ2-7, with 9 bases that match TRBD1. Per germline, CDR1 SGHRS and CDR2 YFSETQ. V trimming: 0 bases; J trimming: 1 base; junction bases outside the gene matches: 2. There are 15 residues in the CDR3. The CDR3 nucleotides read TGCGCCAGCAGCTTGGTTGGGACAGGGTCCTACGAGCAGTACTTC. This translates into CASSLVGTGSYEQYF.

This clone was recorded only once. The chain uses TRBV15 and TRBJ2-3, with D maybe TRBD2 (6 bases). This CDR3 comprises 16 residues. Deletions cut 1 base from V and 1 base from J, with 12 bases between. The germline gives CDR1 LNHNV, CDR2 YYDKDF (reference sequence). The CDR3 DNA reads TGTGCCACCAGCAGAGGCCCGGAGGGGCGCACAGATACGCAGTATTTT. It codes for CATSRGPEGRTDTQYF.

This clone turned up a few times. The CDR3: CASSRGQGWETQYF. The CDR3 coding sequence is TGTGCCAGCAGTAGGGGACAGGGGTGGGAGACCCAGTACTTC. This rearrangement joins TRBV6-1 to TRBJ2-5; 10 bases fit TRBD1. From germline, CDR1 is MNHNS and CDR2 SASEGT. V dropped 5 bases and J dropped 5; count of bases not matched to a gene: 5. The CDR3 extends over 14 amino acids.